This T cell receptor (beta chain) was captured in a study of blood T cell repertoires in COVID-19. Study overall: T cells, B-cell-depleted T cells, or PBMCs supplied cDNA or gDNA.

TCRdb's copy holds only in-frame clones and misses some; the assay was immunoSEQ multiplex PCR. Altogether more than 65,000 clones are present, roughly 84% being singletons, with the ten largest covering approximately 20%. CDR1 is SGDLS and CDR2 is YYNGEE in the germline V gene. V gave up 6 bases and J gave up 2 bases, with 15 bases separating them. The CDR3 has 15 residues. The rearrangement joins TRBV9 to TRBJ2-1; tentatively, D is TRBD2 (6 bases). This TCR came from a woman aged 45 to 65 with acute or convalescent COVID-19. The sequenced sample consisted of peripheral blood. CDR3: CASTSRDSPYNEQFF. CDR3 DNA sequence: TGTGCCAGCACCTCCCGGGACTCCCCCTACAATGAGCAGTTCTTC.